This TCR beta chain was retrieved from a study of T cells in Graves' hyperthyroidism and ophthalmopathy. Amplified TCR beta CDR3 regions came from RNA transcripts. The HTBI primer set was used in a first-round RT-PCR of the TCR CDR3. TCRdb processed the multiplex PCR reads anew with MiXCR; each CDR3 protein has one entry. The sample holds 500,000 to 750,000 distinct CDR3 sequences, around 42% seen once. Study conclusions and caveats: Clonotypes that were expanded in thyroid above 0.001 mostly appeared in blood too.

To note about this clonotype: What it binds is unknown.

A lack of ophthalmopathy progression within 18 months defined stable Graves' hyperthyroidism. V lost 9 bases, J lost 3 bases, and 24 bases lay in between. Germline loops: CDR1 LGHDT, CDR2 YNNKEL (reference sequence). The CDR3 is 17 residues long. The chain is built from TRBV3-1 and TRBJ1-3; unclear D gene. This clonotype originated in a woman aged 18-35 years with Graves' hyperthyroidism. Sequencing input: peripheral blood or thyroid tissue (not recorded which). CDR3 region: CASYASSPSENGNTIYF. CDR3 DNA: TGTGCCAGTTATGCGTCCTCCCCCTCTGAAAATGGAAACACCATATATTTT.